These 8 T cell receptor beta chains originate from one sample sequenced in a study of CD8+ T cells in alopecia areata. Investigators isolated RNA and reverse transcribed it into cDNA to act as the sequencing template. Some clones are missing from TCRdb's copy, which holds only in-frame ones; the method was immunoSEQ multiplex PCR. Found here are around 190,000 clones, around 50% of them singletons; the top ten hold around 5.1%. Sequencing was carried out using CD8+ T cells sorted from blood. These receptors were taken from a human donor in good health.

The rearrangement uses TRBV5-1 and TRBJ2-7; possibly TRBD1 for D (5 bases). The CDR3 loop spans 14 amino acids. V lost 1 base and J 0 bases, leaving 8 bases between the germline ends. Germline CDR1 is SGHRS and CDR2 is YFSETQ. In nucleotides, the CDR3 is TGCGCCAGCAGCTTGTCAGGGTCCTCCTACGAGCAGTACTTC. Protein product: CASSLSGSSYEQYF.

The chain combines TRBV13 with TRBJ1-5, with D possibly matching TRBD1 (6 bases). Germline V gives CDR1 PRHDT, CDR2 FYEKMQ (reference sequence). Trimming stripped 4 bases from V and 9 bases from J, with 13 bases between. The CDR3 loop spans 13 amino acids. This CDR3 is CASSSWGALPQHF. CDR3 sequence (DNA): TGTGCCAGCAGCTCCTGGGGGGCCCTGCCCCAGCATTTT.

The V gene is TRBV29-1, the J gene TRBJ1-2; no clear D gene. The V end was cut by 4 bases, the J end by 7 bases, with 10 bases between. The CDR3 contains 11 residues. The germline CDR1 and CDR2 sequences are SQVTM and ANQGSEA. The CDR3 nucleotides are TGCAGCGTTGTGACGGGCGGTGGCTACACCTTC. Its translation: CSVVTGGGYTF.

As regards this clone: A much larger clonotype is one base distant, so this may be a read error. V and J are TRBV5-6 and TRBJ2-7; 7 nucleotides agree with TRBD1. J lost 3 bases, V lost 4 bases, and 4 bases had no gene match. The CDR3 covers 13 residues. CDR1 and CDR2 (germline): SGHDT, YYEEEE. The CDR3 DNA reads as TGTGCCAGCAGCGGGGACAGTTACTACGAGCAGTACTTC. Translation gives CASSGDSYYEQYF.

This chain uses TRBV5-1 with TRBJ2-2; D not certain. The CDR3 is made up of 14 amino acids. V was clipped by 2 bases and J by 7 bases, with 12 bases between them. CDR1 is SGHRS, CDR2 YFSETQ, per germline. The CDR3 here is CASSFAVIGGELFF. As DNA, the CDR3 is TGCGCCAGCAGCTTTGCGGTAATCGGCGGGGAGCTGTTTTTT.

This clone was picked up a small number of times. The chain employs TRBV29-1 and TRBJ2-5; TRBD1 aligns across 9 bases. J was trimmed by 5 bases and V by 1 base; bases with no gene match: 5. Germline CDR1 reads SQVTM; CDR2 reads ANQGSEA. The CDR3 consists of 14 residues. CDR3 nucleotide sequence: TGCAGCGTTGAAGGGACAGGGGATGGGGAGACCCAGTACTTC. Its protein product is CSVEGTGDGETQYF.

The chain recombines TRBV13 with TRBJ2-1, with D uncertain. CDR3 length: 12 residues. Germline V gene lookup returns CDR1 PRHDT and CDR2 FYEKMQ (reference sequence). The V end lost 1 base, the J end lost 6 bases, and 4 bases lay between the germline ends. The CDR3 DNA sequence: TGTGCCAGCAGCTTAGAGGGCAATGAGCAGTTCTTC. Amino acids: CASSLEGNEQFF.

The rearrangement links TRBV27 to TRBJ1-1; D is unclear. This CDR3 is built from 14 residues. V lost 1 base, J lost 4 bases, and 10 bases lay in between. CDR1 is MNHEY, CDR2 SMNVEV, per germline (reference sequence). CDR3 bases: TGTGCCAGCAGTTTATTCACAGAGGGCACTGAAGCTTTCTTT. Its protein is CASSLFTEGTEAFF.